What follows are 24 T cell receptor beta chains derived from one specimen sequenced in a study of memory CD4+ T cells and cytomegalovirus serostatus. Here immunoSEQ multiplex PCR was the method, and the copy in TCRdb shows in-frame clones only, minus some. The table lists roughly 50,000 clones, more than 65% of them singletons. The sort gate was single viable CD3+CD4+CD8-CD45RO+ cells for memory CD4+ T cells. Input material: memory CD4+ T cells from blood. These receptors came from an adult in good health and CMV-seronegative. Some clones in this sample may be carry-over from other donors' samples.

The rearrangement links TRBV7-6 to TRBJ2-7; 8 bases map to TRBD1. This CDR3 is 15 amino acids long. V shed 1 base, J shed 2 bases, and the junction held 4 bases outside the gene matches. CDR1 and CDR2 from the germline V gene are SGHVS and FNYEAQ. Here the CDR3 DNA reads TGTGCCAGCAGCTTAGAGACAGGGGCTACCTACGAGCAGTACTTC. Translated: CASSLETGATYEQYF.

The chain joins TRBV5-8 to TRBJ1-4; 7 positions match TRBD1. Germline CDR1 is SGHTS and CDR2 is YDEGEE. The CDR3 sequence is 14 residues long. Germline trimming cut 4 bases from V and 4 bases from J; bases unmatched to any gene: 4. CDR3 DNA: TGTGCCAGCAGCCGTGGACAGGATAATGAAAAACTGTTTTTT. Amino acids: CASSRGQDNEKLFF.

This chain uses TRBV14 with TRBJ2-1; D ambiguous. V lost 1 base to trimming and J lost 8 bases, with 3 bases between them. Germline V CDR1 and CDR2: SGHDN, FVKESK. The CDR3 runs 11 residues. The CDR3 sequence: CASSQGYEQFF. The CDR3 bases are TGTGCCAGCAGCCAAGGGTATGAGCAGTTCTTC.

The chain links TRBV7-2 to TRBJ1-5; D not resolved. The CDR3 has 16 residues. V lost 1 base, J lost 6 bases, and 16 bases lay in between. Germline V lookup: CDR1 SGHTA, CDR2 FQGNSA. The DNA for the CDR3 is TGTGCCAGCAGCTTAGGTTCCTTGGGAGAGGGTCAGCCCCAGCATTTT. Translated: CASSLGSLGEGQPQHF.

The chain employs TRBV11-2 and TRBJ1-1; 7 bases map to TRBD1. This CDR3 is 14 amino acids long. Germline CDR1 and CDR2: SGHAT and FQNNGV. The trim removed 5 bases at V and 4 bases at J, leaving 7 bases unmatched. The CDR3: CASSRDRVVTEAFF. The CDR3 DNA reads as TGTGCCAGCAGCCGAGACAGGGTTGTCACTGAAGCTTTCTTT.

In regard to this clone: A much larger clone is a single base away; this may be a read error. Other DNA sequences from this sample encode an identical CDR3 as well. The V call is TRBV6-5, the J call TRBJ2-5, with unresolved D. Germline loops: CDR1 MNHEY, CDR2 SVGAGI. Trimming shortened V by 2 bases and J by 4 bases, and 2 bases separated the two germline ends. The CDR3 has 11 amino acids. The CDR3 bases are TGTGCCAGCAGTTACGGAGAGACCCAGTACTTC. Amino acids: CASSYGETQYF.

The chain is built from TRBV6-1 and TRBJ2-3, with 9 nucleotides matching TRBD2. There are 15 residues in the CDR3. The germline V gene has CDR1 MNHNS and CDR2 SASEGT. Trimming at V came to 4 bases and at J to 4 bases, leaving 6 bases not matched to a gene. CDR3 sequence: CASSGKAGGPDTQYF. In nucleotides, the CDR3 is TGTGCCAGCAGTGGGAAGGCGGGGGGGCCAGATACGCAGTATTTT.

The V gene is TRBV30, the J gene TRBJ1-6, with a possible D match to TRBD1 (6 bases). Trimming took off 2 bases at V and 7 bases at J, with 9 bases between the two ends. Germline V gene sequence: CDR1 GTSNPN, CDR2 SVGIG (reference sequence). The CDR3 sequence is 13 residues long. The CDR3 DNA sequence: TGTGCCTGGAGTAGAGGGGGAAATTCACCCCTCCACTTT. Its translation is CAWSRGGNSPLHF.

The DNA of the CDR3 is TGTGCCAGCAGCTTACAGGGGGATACGCAGTATTTT. Protein: CASSLQGDTQYF. The V call is TRBV11-3, the J call TRBJ2-3, with D possibly being TRBD1 (6 bases). CDR1 SGHNT and CDR2 YENEEA come from the germline V gene. The V and J ends lost 2 bases and 6 bases respectively, with 6 bases between them. The CDR3 spans 12 residues.

This clone has only a few counts. The chain employs TRBV18 and TRBJ1-6; the D gene is possibly TRBD1 (5 bases). V dropped 3 bases and J dropped 7 bases, with 16 bases sitting between them. Germline CDR1 KGHSH, CDR2 LQKENI. The CDR3 length is 16 residues. The chain's CDR3 is CASSPGGSRGNSPLHF. CDR3 in DNA: TGTGCCAGCTCACCGGGGGGATCGCGGGGAAATTCACCCCTCCACTTT.

This chain connects TRBV5-1 to TRBJ2-7; 8 nucleotides match TRBD2. Trimming removed 1 base from V and 3 bases from J; junction bases left unmatched: 6. This CDR3 has 15 amino acids. Germline CDR1 SGHRS, CDR2 YFSETQ. CDR3 in DNA: TGCGCCAGCAGCTTGCGAGCGGGAGTTGACTACGAGCAGTACTTC. Its translation is CASSLRAGVDYEQYF.

The CDR3 protein is CASSRGQGRFNQPQHF. CDR3 nucleotides: TGTGCCAGTAGTAGAGGACAGGGGAGGTTCAATCAGCCCCAGCATTTT. The J gene is TRBJ1-5, the V gene TRBV19; 9 bases are shared with TRBD1. CDR3 length equals 16 residues. The germline CDR1 and CDR2 sequences are LNHDA and SQIVND (reference sequence). Losses at the gene ends were 4 bases for V and 3 bases for J; bases not matched to a gene: 7.

The rearrangement joins TRBV11-2 to TRBJ2-3, with 7 bases identical to TRBD2. V was clipped by 3 bases and J by 5 bases; unmatched bases: 8. The germline V gene encodes CDR1 SGHAT and CDR2 FQNNGV. This CDR3 contains 15 residues. The CDR3 sequence is CASSFGAGVGDTQYF. CDR3 DNA sequence: TGTGCCAGCAGCTTTGGGGCGGGAGTAGGAGATACGCAGTATTTT.

This clone was seen a handful of times. The J gene is TRBJ1-5, the V gene TRBV7-9, with D maybe TRBD1 (5 bases). The CDR3 contains 14 residues. V lost 6 bases and J lost 4, with 13 bases in between. The germline V gene encodes CDR1 SEHNR and CDR2 FQNEAQ (reference sequence). The CDR3 DNA follows: TGTGCCAGCAGTCCCCAGGACACGAATCAGCCCCAGCATTTT. This translates into CASSPQDTNQPQHF.

The chain employs TRBV5-4 and TRBJ2-1; TRBD2 agrees at 11 bases. Germline CDR1 reads SGHNT; CDR2 reads YYREEE (reference sequence). V shed 0 bases, J shed 10 bases, and the junction held 12 bases outside the gene matches. The CDR3 is 17 amino acids. The CDR3 DNA is TGTGCCAGCAGCTTGGGGCTTTTTAGCGGGAGGGCCGAAGAGCAGTTCTTC. Translated: CASSLGLFSGRAEEQFF.

This chain uses TRBV28 with TRBJ2-4; D is perhaps TRBD1 (5 bases). The length of the CDR3 is 15 residues. V gave up 5 bases and J gave up 6 bases, with 17 bases separating them. Germline V lookup: CDR1 MDHEN, CDR2 SYDVKM. The CDR3 nucleotides read TGTGCCAGCAGTCCCCCGGCCCGCCAGGGAAACATTCAGTACTTC. The encoded protein is CASSPPARQGNIQYF.

The chain employs TRBV7-2 and TRBJ2-1, with D possibly matching TRBD2 (6 bases). V dropped 2 bases and J dropped 11 bases, with 19 bases sitting between them. The CDR3 length is 15 residues. In germline, CDR1 is SGHTA, CDR2 FQGNSA. Written as DNA, the CDR3 is TGTGCCAGCAGCTTATTTAGTCCTAGCGATACGAAGCAGTTCTTC. Its translation is CASSLFSPSDTKQFF. The full variable domain, with the rest looked up from reference TRBV7-2 and TRBJ2-1, is GAGVSQSPSNKVTEKGKDVELRCDPISGHTALYWYRQSLGQGLEFLIYFQGNSAPDKSGLPSDRFSAERTGGSVSTLTIQRTQQEDSAVYLCASSLFSPSDTKQFFGPGTRLTVL.

The chain carries TRBV19 and TRBJ1-3; a possible D gene is TRBD1 (6 bases). There are 13 residues in the CDR3. V was cut by 9 bases and J by 7 bases, with 16 bases left in between. Germline CDR1 LNHDA, CDR2 SQIVND (reference sequence). CDR3 sequence (DNA): TGTGCCAGCGGCCGGGGGCGAGGGAACACCATATATTTT. Its translation is CASGRGRGNTIYF. Full variable domain (outside the CDR3, taken from reference TRBV19 and TRBJ1-3): DGGITQSPKYLFRKEGQNVTLSCEQNLNHDAMYWYRQDPGQGLRLIYYSQIVNDFQKGDIAEGYSVSREKKESFPLTVTSAQKNPTAFYLCASGRGRGNTIYFGEGSWLTVV.

The chain carries TRBV6-5 and TRBJ1-5; the D is unclear. The V end lost 7 bases, the J end lost 12 bases, and 19 bases lay between the germline ends. CDR3 length: 13 amino acids. The germline V gene encodes CDR1 MNHEY and CDR2 SVGAGI. For the CDR3, the DNA is TGTGCCAGCACCTCGCCAACGGGGTTGATCCAGCATTTT. This encodes CASTSPTGLIQHF.

V is TRBV28 and J is TRBJ1-5, with 8 bases fitting TRBD1. V shed 9 bases, J shed 6 bases, and the junction held 13 bases outside the gene matches. The V gene's germline CDR1 is MDHEN and CDR2 SYDVKM. CDR3 length equals 15 residues. CDR3 DNA sequence: TGTGCCAGTAGAATAGGGACAGGTCGAACTCAGCCCCAGCATTTT. Translation: CASRIGTGRTQPQHF.

This chain links TRBV19 with TRBJ2-3; 7 bases align to TRBD2. Trimming at V came to 5 bases and at J to 1 base, leaving 12 bases not matched to a gene. CDR3 length: 17 amino acids. Germline loops: CDR1 LNHDA, CDR2 SQIVND (reference sequence). CDR3 nucleotides: TGTGCCAGTAGTCCGAGGACTAGACCCCTGGGCACAGATACGCAGTATTTT. Its protein product is CASSPRTRPLGTDTQYF.

The chain links TRBV5-1 to TRBJ2-7; TRBD1 matches at 9 bases. After removal of 4 bases from V and 2 bases from J, the junction contained 7 bases not matched to a gene. This CDR3 has 15 residues. The germline V gene has CDR1 SGHRS and CDR2 YFSETQ. The CDR3 is CASSGGGQGTYEQYF. CDR3 nucleotides: TGCGCCAGCAGCGGTGGGGGACAGGGTACCTACGAGCAGTACTTC. The whole variable domain, filled in from reference TRBV5-1 and TRBJ2-7, reads KAGVTQTPRYLIKTRGQQVTLSCSPISGHRSVSWYQQTPGQGLQFLFEYFSETQRNKGNFPGRFSGRQFSNSRSEMNVSTLELGDSALYLCASSGGGQGTYEQYFGPGTRLTVT.

The rearrangement links TRBV19 to TRBJ2-1; TRBD2 matches 10 bases. The V and J ends lost 4 bases and 8 bases, in that order; junction bases with no gene match: 14. The germline gives CDR1 LNHDA, CDR2 SQIVND (reference sequence). This CDR3 contains 17 residues. As DNA, the CDR3 is TGTGCCAGTAGTAACCGGGCTAGCGGGAGTCGAATCGATGAGCAGTTCTTC. Its protein is CASSNRASGSRIDEQFF.

DNA for the CDR3: TGTGCCAGCTCCGCAACGCGGTCGGGGGTACAAAGTGGAGCTTTCTTT. Amino acids: CASSATRSGVQSGAFF. This chain connects TRBV18 to TRBJ1-1; TRBD1 is a possible D gene (5 bases). The CDR3 runs to 16 residues. Germline V CDR1 and CDR2: KGHSH, LQKENI. V gave up 6 bases and J gave up 10 bases, with 27 bases separating them.